The 20 T cell receptor beta chains in this list originate from one sample, sequenced in a study of shared clonotypes between healthy human individuals. Clones were read by immunoSEQ multiplex PCR, and TCRdb kept only the in-frame ones, dropping some. The sample includes millions of clones, around nine tenths of them seen just once. What was sequenced was naive CD4+ T cells sorted from blood. Stated subset: CD45RA+ positively selected. The receptor set was obtained from a young man in good health.

This rearrangement joins TRBV6-5 to TRBJ1-1; D is possibly TRBD1 (6 bases). The germline V gene encodes CDR1 MNHEY and CDR2 SVGAGI. Trimming took 6 bases from V and 7 from J, leaving 18 bases between them. CDR3 length: 14 residues. The CDR3 DNA follows: TGTGCCAGCAGAAGGAACAGGGATTTTGGTGAAGCTTTCTTT. Its translation: CASRRNRDFGEAFF.

V gene TRBV7-9 combines with J gene TRBJ1-6, with D possibly being TRBD1 (5 bases). V gave up 1 base and J gave up 9 bases, with 7 bases separating them. The germline V gene encodes CDR1 SEHNR and CDR2 FQNEAQ (reference sequence). The CDR3 has 13 amino acids. The CDR3 here is CASSLDGGSPLHF. In DNA form, the CDR3 reads TGTGCCAGCAGCTTAGATGGGGGTTCACCCCTCCACTTT.

CDR3 in amino acids: CASSRLGNYGYTF. CDR3 in DNA: TGTGCCAGCAGTAGACTGGGAAACTATGGCTACACCTTC. The gene calls are TRBV6-6 and TRBJ1-2; D not certain. V lost 5 bases and J 2 bases, leaving 9 bases between the germline ends. Germline V CDR1 and CDR2: MNHNY, SVGAGI (reference sequence). The CDR3 runs 13 residues.

The chain recombines TRBV29-1 with TRBJ1-5; tentatively, D is TRBD1 (6 bases). CDR3 length equals 14 residues. Germline V gives CDR1 SQVTM, CDR2 ANQGSEA. V was cut by 4 bases and J by 1 base, with 11 bases left in between. The CDR3 DNA sequence: TGCAGCGTTGGGGGGCAGGGGAGCAATCAGCCCCAGCATTTT. Amino acid sequence: CSVGGQGSNQPQHF.

The chain is built from TRBV21-1 and TRBJ2-6; the table gives TRBD2 as D, unverified against the DNA. TRBV21-1 is termed a pseudogene. The CDR3 contains 17 residues. The CDR3 DNA follows: TGTGCCAGCAGCGAAAGCGGGAGGGGGGCTGGGGCCAACGTCCTGACTTTC. Amino acid sequence: CASSESGRGAGANVLTF.

The V and J genes are TRBV6-6 and TRBJ1-2, with 8 positions matching TRBD1. J gave up 7 bases and V 2 bases, and 3 bases lay outside the gene matches. The germline V gene has CDR1 MNHNY and CDR2 SVGAGI (reference sequence). The CDR3 contains 13 residues. The CDR3 reads CASSYSRGPGYTF. In DNA form, the CDR3 reads TGTGCCAGCAGTTACAGCAGGGGGCCTGGCTACACCTTC.

This clone was observed once. V gene TRBV5-1 combines with J gene TRBJ2-1; TRBD2 might be the D (6 bases). The CDR3 spans 16 residues. Germline V CDR1 and CDR2: SGHRS, YFSETQ. V was clipped by 0 bases and J by 4 bases, with 14 bases between them. For the CDR3, the DNA is TGCGCCAGCAGCTTGGGTGGGCGGGGATGGTACAATGAGCAGTTCTTC. Its protein is CASSLGGRGWYNEQFF.

The CDR3 region has the DNA TGTGCCATCAGTGATAGGGGGGTATCGTCTGGAAACACCATATATTTT. Protein product: CAISDRGVSSGNTIYF. This rearrangement joins TRBV10-3 to TRBJ1-3; possible D gene TRBD1, 6 bases. Germline values: CDR1 ENHRY, CDR2 SYGVKD. The CDR3 extends over 16 amino acids. The ends were cut back, 3 bases at V and 1 base at J, with 13 bases in the middle.

The chain combines TRBV29-1 with TRBJ2-7; 10 nucleotides line up with TRBD2. Germline values: CDR1 SQVTM, CDR2 ANQGSEA. CDR3 length equals 12 residues. V gave up 6 bases and J gave up 4 bases; unmatched junction bases: 3. CDR3: CSVGTSVYEQYF. CDR3 nucleotide sequence: TGCAGCGTCGGGACTAGCGTATACGAGCAGTACTTC.

This clone was seen just once. This chain uses TRBV7-2 with TRBJ2-5; D uncertain. Germline CDR1 and CDR2: SGHTA and FQGNSA. This CDR3 has 13 residues. V was trimmed by 2 bases and J by 4 bases, leaving 8 bases between them. The CDR3 nucleotides are TGTGCCAGCAGCTTACGCTGGGCAGAGACCCAGTACTTC. It yields the protein CASSLRWAETQYF.

The V call is TRBV7-3, the J call TRBJ2-2; D is unclear. This CDR3 contains 16 residues. Germline CDR1 reads SGHTA; CDR2 reads FQGTGA. Trimming shortened V by 4 bases and J by 4 bases, and 16 bases separated the two germline ends. The CDR3 DNA sequence: TGTGCCAGCAGCTACCTCAAAACCCCTCCCACCGGGGAGCTGTTTTTT. It specifies CASSYLKTPPTGELFF.

The V gene is TRBV21-1, the J gene TRBJ2-7; the table's TRBD2 call for D was not verified on the DNA. TRBV21-1 has pseudogene status. This CDR3 is built from 15 residues. CDR3 nucleotides: TGTGCCAGCGCTGTCGCCGGTCCGAACTCCTACGAGCAGTACTTC. Residues: CASAVAGPNSYEQYF.

This sequence joins TRBV2 and TRBJ1-2, with TRBD1 identical over 11 bases. The germline V gene encodes CDR1 SNHLY and CDR2 FYNNEI. CDR3 length: 14 amino acids. The trim removed 10 bases at V and 7 bases at J, leaving 11 bases unmatched. The CDR3 reads CATRPGQGESGYTF. DNA of the CDR3: TGTGCCACCCGACCGGGACAGGGGGAAAGTGGCTACACCTTC.

CDR3 protein: CASSLVGVGNTGELFF. The CDR3 DNA sequence: TGTGCCAGCAGCTTAGTAGGGGTAGGGAACACCGGGGAGCTGTTTTTT. This chain connects TRBV7-8 to TRBJ2-2; D is perhaps TRBD1 (5 bases). This CDR3 has 16 residues. Germline V gives CDR1 SGHVS, CDR2 FQNEAQ. V was trimmed by 1 base and J by 1 base, leaving 10 bases between them.

This clone came up once. J is TRBJ2-1 and V is TRBV5-1; 8 bases match TRBD1. Trimming took 5 bases from V and 5 from J; bases not matched to a gene: 9. Germline CDR1 is SGHRS and CDR2 is YFSETQ. The CDR3 extends over 15 amino acids. The CDR3 loop reads CASSREDRVHNEQFF. The CDR3 DNA reads TGCGCCAGCAGTCGTGAGGACAGGGTCCACAATGAGCAGTTCTTC.

The CDR3 protein is CASSYTRTSGSLETQYF. The CDR3, as DNA: TGCGCCAGCAGTTACACTCGGACTAGCGGGAGCTTAGAGACCCAGTACTTC. J is TRBJ2-5 and V is TRBV5-1; 13 bases match TRBD2. Germline-derived CDR1 and CDR2 are SGHRS and YFSETQ. This CDR3 is built from 17 residues. Trimming removed 5 bases from V and 4 bases from J; junction bases left unmatched: 11.

The chain carries TRBV6-1 and TRBJ2-7, with D perhaps given as TRBD1 or TRBD2 (7 bases each). This CDR3 is 15 amino acids long. V shed 6 bases and J shed 4 bases, with 19 bases lying between them. Germline CDR1 MNHNS, CDR2 SASEGT. This CDR3 reads CASRLDREGGYEQYF. In DNA form, the CDR3 reads TGTGCCAGCAGATTAGACAGGGAGGGTGGTTACGAGCAGTACTTC.

The genes are TRBV10-1 and TRBJ2-7; 7 nucleotides line up with TRBD2. V was clipped by 0 bases and J by 6 bases; unmatched bases: 17. The germline V gene encodes CDR1 WNHNN and CDR2 SYGVQD (reference sequence). The CDR3 loop spans 18 amino acids. CDR3 DNA: TGCGCCAGCAGTGAGTCGATCCGAGGACTAGATGGGGTTGGCGAGCAGTACTTC. Amino acids: CASSESIRGLDGVGEQYF.

The CDR3 bases are TGTGCCAGCAGTGCCCGGGACTATAATTCACCCCTCCACTTT. It yields the protein CASSARDYNSPLHF. The J gene is TRBJ1-6, the V gene TRBV6-1; D is unclear. The CDR3 length is 14 residues. V lost 4 bases and J lost 3, with 7 bases in between. The V gene's germline CDR1 is MNHNS and CDR2 SASEGT.

CDR3 coding DNA: TGTGCCAGCAGGGCGAGACTAGATACGCAGTATTTT. As protein: CASRARLDTQYF. The gene calls are TRBV6-1 and TRBJ2-3; D is ambiguous. Germline lookup yields CDR1 MNHNS and CDR2 SASEGT. V lost 6 bases to trimming and J lost 5 bases, with 9 bases between them. The CDR3 spans 12 residues.